What follows are 29 T cell receptor beta chains derived from one specimen sequenced in a study of blood T cells in healthy people across ages. The authors ran a second PCR of roughly 6 to 11 cycles using a sample-barcoded 5' primer and a J-beta primer mix. TCRdb reprocessed the 5' RACE reads with MiXCR, giving one entry per CDR3 protein. The sample shows 1.5 million to 2 million distinct CDR3 sequences, 28% of them seen only once. The sequenced sample was blood. Receptors were obtained from a woman aged 25-40 years in good health.

This clonotype was found a few times. The gene calls are TRBV24-1 and TRBJ2-7; D not certain. The CDR3 is made up of 15 amino acids. Per the germline V gene, CDR1 is KGHDR and CDR2 is SFDVKD. The ends were cut back, 2 bases at V and 6 bases at J, with 16 bases in the middle. CDR3 in DNA: TGTGCCACCAGTGATTACTCCAGGTCGGTCCGCGAGCAGTACTTC. As protein: CATSDYSRSVREQYF.

This clonotype was found a few times. The gene calls are TRBV12-3 or TRBV12-4 and TRBJ2-5; weak D call: TRBD2 (5 bases). The V and J ends lost 6 bases and 5 bases respectively, with 13 bases between them. The CDR3 is 13 residues long. The CDR3, as DNA: TGTGCCAGCAGGGCCCGGGGTGGGGAGACCCAGTACTTC. Amino acid sequence: CASRARGGETQYF.

With respect to this clonotype: One end of the junction is discordant with germline, which a read error may explain. V is TRBV7-6 and J is TRBJ1-4; D is perhaps TRBD1 (6 bases). The germline gives CDR1 SGHVS, CDR2 FNYEAQ. The CDR3 runs 15 residues. The CDR3: CASSRRGPDGEKRFF. CDR3 sequence (DNA): TGTGCCAGCAGCCGTCGGGGGCCAGATGGTGAAAAACGGTTTTTT.

In regard to this clonotype: This sequence may be a read error, since a much larger clone differs from it by one base. The chain couples TRBV3-1 to TRBJ2-7, with TRBD1 as a possible D gene (6 bases). V shed 1 base and J shed 5 bases, with 15 bases lying between them. CDR1 and CDR2 from the germline V gene are LGHDT and YNNKEL (reference sequence). The CDR3 spans 15 residues. The CDR3 region has the DNA TGTGCCAGCAGCCAAGCGTCAGGGGACCGCCACGAGCAGTACTTC. Its translation: CASSQASGDRHEQYF.

This clonotype has more than one count but fewer than ten. The CDR3 DNA reads TGTGCCAGCAGCTTGGGCCTGGGGGGGGGGAGCTCCGAGCAGTACTTC. This translates into CASSLGLGGGSSEQYF. The chain combines TRBV11-2 with TRBJ2-5; 7 bases agree with TRBD2. The end of the DNA aligns better with TRBJ2-7, so the J call may be wrong. Germline CDR1 SGHAT, CDR2 FQNNGV. This CDR3 spans 16 amino acids.

This clonotype was observed a handful of times. The rearrangement uses TRBV7-2 and TRBJ2-5; D gene ambiguous. There are 14 residues in the CDR3. Germline V gene sequence: CDR1 SGHTA, CDR2 FQGNSA. Trimming removed 5 bases at V and 2 bases at J, with 12 bases between. The CDR3 is CASSAWTSQETQYF. The DNA for the CDR3 is TGTGCCAGCAGCGCATGGACCTCTCAAGAGACCCAGTACTTC.

As regards this clonotype: One end of the junction fails to match germline, which may point to a read error. The chain uses TRBV12-3 or TRBV12-4 and TRBJ2-3; no firm D call. The CDR3 contains 13 residues. The CDR3 loop reads CASSLLSTDAQYF. CDR3 nucleotides: TGTGCCAGCAGTTTACTTAGCACAGATGCGCAGTATTTT.

The chain employs TRBV20-1 and TRBJ2-3; 7 bases are shared with TRBD1. After removal of 4 bases from V and 1 base from J, the junction contained 5 bases not matched to a gene. The V gene's germline CDR1 is DFQATT and CDR2 SNEGSKA (reference sequence). The CDR3 runs to 14 residues. The CDR3 nucleotides are TGCAGTGCTACGAGACAGGGACGCACAGATACGCAGTATTTT. It is translated as CSATRQGRTDTQYF.

Worth noting for this clonotype: A read error is possible here, since a much larger clone lies one base away. The chain joins TRBV6-6 to TRBJ2-3, with D unclear. Germline V gives CDR1 MNHNY, CDR2 SVGAGI (reference sequence). The CDR3 loop spans 14 amino acids. Trimming shortened V by 7 bases and J by 4 bases, and 15 bases separated the two germline ends. The CDR3 nucleotides read TGTGCCAGCACTAGGGCTAGTCTTGCAGATACGCAGTATTTT. Its translation: CASTRASLADTQYF.

This clonotype was recorded a few times. J is TRBJ1-4 and V is TRBV12-3 or TRBV12-4; TRBD1 might be the D (5 bases). The CDR3 has 14 residues. Trimming stripped 2 bases from V and 6 bases from J, with 10 bases between. DNA of the CDR3: TGTGCCAGCAGTTTATCAGGGAGGGATGAAAAACTGTTTTTT. Translation: CASSLSGRDEKLFF.

This clonotype was recorded at least ten times. The chain employs TRBV12-3 or TRBV12-4 and TRBJ2-6; TRBD1 matches at 8 bases. Trimming cost V 5 bases and J 3 bases; bases outside gene matches: 6. This CDR3 comprises 16 residues. The CDR3 loop reads CASSPSQGVGANVLTF. The CDR3 DNA follows: TGTGCCAGCAGTCCCTCACAGGGGGTTGGGGCCAACGTCCTGACTTTC.

The gene calls are TRBV29-1 and TRBJ2-3; TRBD2 matches at 7 bases. The junction had 12 bases not matched to a gene; V was cut back by 4 bases and J by 2 bases. The germline gives CDR1 SQVTM, CDR2 ANQGSEA. The CDR3 is made up of 16 amino acids. CDR3 sequence (DNA): TGCAGCGTTGTTTATCTAGCGGAGCTCCTCACAGATACGCAGTATTTT. Translating gives CSVVYLAELLTDTQYF.

This clonotype has ten or more counts. The chain recombines TRBV3-1 with TRBJ2-1; D is ambiguous. V was clipped by 4 bases and J by 6 bases, with 10 bases between them. Germline-derived CDR1 and CDR2 are LGHDT and YNNKEL (reference sequence). The CDR3 sequence is 13 residues long. The CDR3 DNA sequence: TGTGCCAGCAGCCGTGGCGGAAGCAATGAGCAGTTCTTC. Amino acid sequence: CASSRGGSNEQFF.

This clonotype has a handful of counts. V usage is TRBV6-6 and J usage is TRBJ2-7; 8 bases fit TRBD1. The CDR3 runs to 16 residues. J lost 0 bases, V lost 2 bases, and 6 bases had no gene match. Looked up from germline, CDR1 is MNHNY and CDR2 is SVGAGI (reference sequence). In DNA form, the CDR3 reads TGTGCCAGCAGTTACGGGACAGGTCACAGCTCCTACGAGCAGTACTTC. Translating it yields CASSYGTGHSSYEQYF.

The chain recombines TRBV20-1 with TRBJ2-3; no clear D gene. From germline, CDR1 is DFQATT and CDR2 SNEGSKA (reference sequence). V was clipped by 1 base and J by 6 bases, with 14 bases between them. CDR3 size: 14 residues. This CDR3 is CSARATGVRDTQYF. CDR3 sequence (DNA): TGCAGTGCTAGAGCTACTGGCGTACGGGATACGCAGTATTTT.

This clonotype occurred once. The chain is built from TRBV3-1 and TRBJ2-5, with no clear D. The V end was cut by 3 bases, the J end by 4 bases, with 6 bases between. Germline CDR1 LGHDT, CDR2 YNNKEL (reference sequence). The CDR3 is 12 amino acids. CDR3 loop: CASSHRSETQYF. The CDR3 bases are TGTGCCAGCAGCCATCGGTCAGAGACCCAGTACTTC.

This clonotype was picked up a small number of times. This chain connects TRBV11-2 to TRBJ2-2; either TRBD1 or TRBD2 may fit D (6 bases each). The germline V gene has CDR1 SGHAT and CDR2 FQNNGV. Deletions cut 7 bases from V and 8 bases from J, with 14 bases between. The CDR3 totals 13 residues. Here the CDR3 reads CASTVGGGGELFF. The CDR3, as DNA: TGTGCCAGCACCGTGGGGGGCGGAGGGGAGCTGTTTTTT.

Notes on this clonotype: A much larger clonotype is one base distant, so this may be a read error. The chain carries TRBV6-1 and TRBJ2-1; D may be TRBD2 (5 bases). This CDR3 is 15 amino acids long. The V and J ends lost 7 bases and 13 bases respectively, with 26 bases between them. The germline CDR1 and CDR2 sequences are MNHNS and SASEGT. The CDR3, as DNA: TGTGCCAGCATTCGAGCTATAGGAGGCCAAGAGACCCAGTTCTTC. Translation: CASIRAIGGQETQFF.

The genes are TRBV15 and TRBJ1-1; D is perhaps TRBD1 (5 bases). CDR1 is LNHNV and CDR2 is YYDKDF in the germline V gene (reference sequence). The CDR3 runs 14 residues. V was trimmed by 0 bases and J by 6 bases, leaving 11 bases between them. CDR3 sequence reads: CATSRDLTGAEAFF. As DNA, the CDR3 is TGTGCCACCAGCAGAGATCTCACGGGGGCTGAAGCTTTCTTT.

The J gene is TRBJ2-3, the V gene TRBV30; weak D call: TRBD1 (5 bases). The CDR3 sequence is 15 residues long. Trimming pared 4 bases from V and 0 bases from J, leaving 14 bases between. CDR1 is GTSNPN and CDR2 is SVGIG in the germline V gene (reference sequence). The CDR3 region is CAWKRDSISTDTQYF. The DNA for the CDR3 is TGTGCCTGGAAGAGAGACAGTATTAGCACAGATACGCAGTATTTT.

V gene TRBV20-1 combines with J gene TRBJ2-4; 8 bases fit TRBD1. The end of the DNA fits TRBJ2-7 better, so the J call may be wrong. Germline lookup yields CDR1 DFQATT and CDR2 SNEGSKA (reference sequence). The CDR3 contains 14 residues. The CDR3 bases are TGCAGTGCTAGAGTGCCTAGGACAGGGAGCGAGCAGTACTTC. Amino acid sequence: CSARVPRTGSEQYF.

The gene calls are TRBV7-2 and TRBJ2-1, with a weak D call TRBD2 (7 bases). V lost 8 bases, J lost 1 base, and 12 bases lay in between. Germline lookup yields CDR1 SGHTA and CDR2 FQGNSA. The CDR3 contains 14 residues. DNA of the CDR3: TGTGCCAGCGGAGGGGGGGGGTCCTACAATGAGCAGTTCTTC. Amino acids: CASGGGGSYNEQFF.

This clonotype came up a few times. This sequence joins TRBV20-1 and TRBJ2-3; 13 bases align to TRBD2. CDR1 and CDR2 from the germline V gene are DFQATT and SNEGSKA (reference sequence). The ends lost 5 bases at V and 6 bases at J; junction bases unmatched: 11. The CDR3 contains 16 residues. The CDR3, as DNA: TGCAGTGCTTCCCCTACTAGCGGGGGGGTGGGGGATACGCAGTATTTT. Protein product: CSASPTSGGVGDTQYF.

V is TRBV28 and J is TRBJ2-7; no firm D call. The CDR3 is 13 residues long. Germline-derived CDR1 and CDR2 are MDHEN and SYDVKM. Trimming removed 5 bases at V and 2 bases at J, with 10 bases between. CDR3 nucleotide sequence: TGTGCCAGCAGTACGACACCGGCCTACGAGCAGTACTTC. Translated, it gives CASSTTPAYEQYF.

Details on this clonotype: This could be a read error, since a much larger clone is one nucleotide away. The V and J genes are TRBV7-2 and TRBJ2-7; D remains ambiguous. The CDR3 runs to 16 residues. CDR1 is SGHTA, CDR2 FQGNSA, per germline. The CDR3 region is CASSLAPTKMLYERYF. The CDR3 nucleotides read TGTGCCAGCAGCTTAGCCCCGACGAAAATGCTCTACGAGCGGTACTTC. Based on the CDR3 plus reference TRBV7-2 and TRBJ2-7, the full variable domain is GAGVSQSPSNKVTEKGKDVELRCDPISGHTALYWYRQSLGQGLEFLIYFQGNSAPDKSGLPSDRFSAERTGGSVSTLTIQRTQQEDSAVYLCASSLAPTKMLYERYFGPGTRLTVT.

The gene calls are TRBV30 and TRBJ1-1, with D possibly being TRBD1 (5 bases). This CDR3 is 13 amino acids long. Germline V gives CDR1 GTSNPN, CDR2 SVGIG (reference sequence). The V end was cut by 0 bases, the J end by 4 bases, with 9 bases between. CDR3 region: CAWSVTGPTEAFF. The CDR3 DNA sequence: TGTGCCTGGAGTGTAACGGGGCCCACTGAAGCTTTCTTT.

In this sample, this clonotype turned up a few times. The gene calls are TRBV12-3 or TRBV12-4 and TRBJ2-4; D remains unclear. Trimming stripped 2 bases from V and 3 bases from J, with 20 bases between. This CDR3 has 18 amino acids. CDR3 in DNA: TGTGCCAGCAGTTTATCCCAAGAGCAGATGTATAGCAAAAACATTCAGTACTTC. It yields the protein CASSLSQEQMYSKNIQYF.

This clonotype has more than one count but fewer than ten. The V gene is TRBV20-1, the J gene TRBJ2-1; the match to TRBD2 covers 7 bases. V lost 3 bases to trimming and J lost 8 bases; unmatched junction nucleotides: 16. Germline V gene sequence: CDR1 DFQATT, CDR2 SNEGSKA (reference sequence). The CDR3 runs 16 residues. In DNA form, the CDR3 reads TGCAGTGCTAGCGGTGCTGTAGCGGCTCGGGGGGATGAGCAGTTCTTC. It codes for CSASGAVAARGDEQFF.

This clonotype was detected ten times or more. V is TRBV20-1 and J is TRBJ2-3, with 7 bases lining up with TRBD2. CDR1 DFQATT and CDR2 SNEGSKA come from the germline V gene (reference sequence). The CDR3 consists of 14 residues. Trimming at V came to 6 bases and at J to 2 bases, leaving 8 bases not matched to a gene. The CDR3 here is CSAPRGDFTDTQYF. The CDR3 DNA is TGCAGTGCCCCTCGGGGGGATTTCACAGATACGCAGTATTTT.